This T cell receptor beta chain came from a study of blood T cell repertoires in COVID-19 (dated by TCRdb to the early 2020s). At the level of the whole study: Samples covering the acute and convalescent phases of COVID-19 were provided by collaborators in the United States, Italy and Spain. The prospective study material was composed of cDNA or gDNA derived from T cells, B-cell-depleted T cells, or PBMCs. Subjects who had been exposed to COVID-19, were actively infected with it, or had recovered from it provided the deeply sampled blood TCRbeta repertoires that made up the dataset. The repertoires were released in a freely available public database intended as a resource for research on the immune response to SARS-CoV-2. The samples were drawn from the first 160 participants of the ongoing ImmuneRACE study and from under 1,500 subjects provided by 6 global collaborators. The sample metadata nearly always contained a de-identified subject ID, COVID-19 status, age in years and sex. HLA class I and class II types, where available, came from metadata supplied by the sample provider rather than from assay-based typing.

Each collaborating institution followed its own protocols to collect whole blood in K2EDTA tubes. For TCRbeta analysis, collaborator samples were shipped as frozen whole blood, as isolated PBMCs, or as DNA extracted from either sample type. General study outcomes and caveats: How much clinical and demographic metadata was included differed by source and by participant, and the metadata was provided uncurated.

TCRbeta CDR3 regions were amplified from genomic DNA by means of the immunoSEQ Assay, a bias-controlled multiplex PCR. Turning to the authors' computational methods: The number of nucleated cells in each sample was estimated by amplification of reference gene primers within the assay. To quantify the absolute abundance of each unique TCRbeta CDR3 rearrangement, sequence reads were collapsed and filtered. For each sample, productive Simpson clonality was calculated as the square root of Simpson's diversity index across productive rearrangements. Drawn from immuneACCESS, this table holds only the in-frame rearrangements with V and J called that TCRdb kept. Clones are partly lost; checked studies trace under half to an unresolved V gene and leave the rest unexplained. The V and J calls and clone size are taken from that table; D and trimming were inferred from the DNA. The sample table records some 70,000 clones; 75% to 90% of these occur just once. Jointly, the top ten make up 7% to 8.5% of the sample.

A note on this clone: No antigen is known for it. A read error may account for a junction end that differs from germline.

This TCR was sampled from a man aged 30 to 45 with acute or convalescent COVID-19. The sample consisted of peripheral blood.

This receptor carries the CDR3 CASSQAGWEISHF. The nucleotide sequence reads TGTGCCAGCAGCCAAGCGGGATGGGAGATTAGCCACTTC. The rearranged segments are TRBV3-1 (or the pseudogene TRBV3-2) and TRBJ2-7; TRBD2 is perhaps the D gene, given 5 matching bases. From the cysteine through the phenylalanine, the CDR3 covers 13 amino acids. Of the read, only the CDR3 DNA is kept; its 39 bases are in frame from base 1. The germline V gene (reference sequence) gives CDR1 as LGHDT and CDR2 as YNNKEL.